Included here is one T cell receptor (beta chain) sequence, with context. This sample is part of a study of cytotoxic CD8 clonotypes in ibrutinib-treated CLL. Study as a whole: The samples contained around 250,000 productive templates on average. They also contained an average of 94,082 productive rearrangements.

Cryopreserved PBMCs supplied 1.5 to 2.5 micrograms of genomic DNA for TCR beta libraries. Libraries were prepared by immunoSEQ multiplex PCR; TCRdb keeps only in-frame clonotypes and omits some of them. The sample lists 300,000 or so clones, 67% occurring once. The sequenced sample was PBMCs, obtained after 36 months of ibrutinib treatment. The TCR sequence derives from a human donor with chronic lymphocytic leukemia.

The CDR3 DNA reads TGTGCCAGCAGCTTAACAGGGGTTGGCTACACCTTC. This gives the protein CASSLTGVGYTF. This chain joins TRBV11-2 and TRBJ1-2; the match to TRBD1 covers 7 bases. CDR1 is SGHAT, CDR2 FQNNGV, per germline. The CDR3 spans 12 residues. The trim removed 2 bases at V and 7 bases at J, leaving 1 base unmatched.